Sequencing of this T cell receptor (beta chain) was carried out in a study of metastatic and nonmetastatic thyroid tumors. The overall study: Malignant thyroid and benign thyroid patients provided blood and tumor or nodule tissue whose repertoires were compared.

The authors' processing: Building a distant-metastasis classifier for papillary thyroid cancer drew on CDR3 differences across clinicopathological groups. TCRdb re-clonotyped the PCR reads via MiXCR. Here the V and J calls rest on TCRdb's processing, not on the authors' analysis. This sample yields tens of thousands of clones, of which 13% are seen a single time; more than 8% belongs to the top ten. The CDR3 extends over 17 amino acids. Germline CDR1 is MDHEN and CDR2 is SYDVKM. Findings and caveats of the study: As reported, TCR beta diversity in blood and tumor was significantly higher in malignant thyroid tumors than in benign nodules.

This clone was counted between two and nine times. Its antigen is unidentified. An end of the junction differs from the germline gene, which may be a read error. Each patient went into thyroid surgery without having received any treatment. The sequenced material came from blood. The receptor was isolated from a female donor with papillary thyroid cancer or a benign thyroid nodule (not recorded which). Some clones in this sample may be carry-over from other donors' samples. The J gene is TRBJ2-2, the V gene TRBV28; 7 bases are shared with TRBD2. The CDR3 is CASGLNREVLGRRELFF. The CDR3 DNA sequence: TGTGCCAGCGGTTTAAATCGGGAGGTCCTTGGGAGGCGGGAGCTGTTTTTT.